This is a list of T cell receptor beta chains from one sample in a study of T cells after posttransplantation cyclophosphamide. Measured with immunoSEQ multiplex PCR; TCRdb has only the in-frame clones, and not every one. The sample carries some 16,000 clones, around 84% recorded once. The starting material was PBMCs, obtained after allogeneic stem cell transplant with calcineurin inhibitor and methotrexate. The receptors originated from a female patient aged 18 to 35 who received an allogeneic stem cell transplant from an unrelated donor, was CMV-positive, and had acute and chronic GVHD. Some T cells may arise from the graft donor. The CDR3 runs from the conserved cysteine through the conserved F or W. The order of the fields is J gene, V gene, clone size, D gene, CDR3 protein, CDR3 DNA. A D gene is named only where the DNA matches it firmly. Rows may omit the clone size; those that give it use once, few, many or a size class.

J gene: TRBJ1-5
V gene: TRBV7-2
clone size: -
D gene: -
CDR3 protein: CASSSPGSNQPQHF
CDR3 DNA: TGTGCCAGCAGCTCTCCCGGGAGTAATCAGCCCCAGCATTTT

J gene: TRBJ2-2
V gene: TRBV7-2
clone size: -
D gene: TRBD1
CDR3 protein: CASSFPHVRGQGYTGELFF
CDR3 DNA: TGTGCCAGCAGCTTCCCTCATGTCCGGGGACAGGGTTACACCGGGGAGCTGTTTTTT

J gene: TRBJ2-2
V gene: TRBV7-2
clone size: -
D gene: TRBD2
CDR3 protein: CASLGVAGGAGTGELFF
CDR3 DNA: TGTGCCAGCCTCGGGGTAGCGGGAGGGGCGGGCACCGGGGAGCTGTTTTTT

J gene: TRBJ2-7
V gene: TRBV2
clone size: -
D gene: TRBD2
CDR3 protein: CASSVLAGAYEQYF
CDR3 DNA: TGTGCCAGCAGTGTACTAGCGGGGGCCTACGAGCAGTACTTC

J gene: TRBJ2-1
V gene: TRBV19
clone size: -
D gene: TRBD2
CDR3 protein: CASRPSGTSDNEQFF
CDR3 DNA: TGTGCCAGTCGCCCTTCCGGGACTAGCGACAATGAGCAGTTCTTC

J gene: TRBJ1-3
V gene: TRBV15
clone size: few
D gene: -
CDR3 protein: CATSRGTPLSGNTIYF
CDR3 DNA: TGTGCCACCAGCAGAGGGACTCCCCTCTCTGGAAACACCATATATTTT

J gene: TRBJ2-7
V gene: TRBV13
clone size: -
D gene: TRBD2
CDR3 protein: CASRSSGSASEQYF
CDR3 DNA: TGTGCCAGCAGAAGTAGCGGGTCGGCCTCCGAGCAGTACTTC

J gene: TRBJ2-7
V gene: TRBV6-1
clone size: few
D gene: TRBD1
CDR3 protein: CASQLLRDSSYEQYF
CDR3 DNA: TGTGCCTCCCAGTTACTCCGGGACAGTTCCTACGAGCAGTACTTC

J gene: TRBJ1-2
V gene: TRBV30
clone size: -
D gene: -
CDR3 protein: CAWSVAGPRANYGYTF
CDR3 DNA: TGTGCCTGGAGTGTGGCAGGGCCCCGAGCTAACTATGGCTACACCTTC

J gene: TRBJ2-7
V gene: TRBV4-1
clone size: once
D gene: TRBD1
CDR3 protein: CASSLDRGGDEQYF
CDR3 DNA: TGCGCCAGCAGCCTCGACAGGGGGGGGGATGAGCAGTACTTC

J gene: TRBJ2-1
V gene: TRBV2
clone size: -
D gene: TRBD2
CDR3 protein: CASSRGLAGVGNEQFF
CDR3 DNA: TGTGCCAGCAGCCGAGGACTAGCGGGAGTAGGTAATGAGCAGTTCTTC

J gene: TRBJ1-2
V gene: TRBV4-1
clone size: -
D gene: -
CDR3 protein: CASSQFWGDLYGYTF
CDR3 DNA: TGCGCCAGCAGCCAATTCTGGGGGGACCTCTATGGCTACACCTTC

J gene: TRBJ2-1
V gene: TRBV11-2
clone size: -
D gene: TRBD2
CDR3 protein: CASSPRLAGTYNEQFF
CDR3 DNA: TGTGCCAGCAGCCCCCGACTAGCGGGGACCTACAATGAGCAGTTCTTC

J gene: TRBJ2-3
V gene: TRBV4-2
clone size: -
D gene: TRBD1
CDR3 protein: CASSQEGGRGPDTQYF
CDR3 DNA: TGTGCCAGCAGCCAAGAAGGGGGCAGGGGGCCAGATACGCAGTATTTT

J gene: TRBJ1-4
V gene: TRBV5-1
clone size: -
D gene: TRBD1
CDR3 protein: CASSRDRAYEKLFF
CDR3 DNA: TGCGCCAGCAGCAGGGACAGGGCCTATGAAAAACTGTTTTTT

J gene: TRBJ2-7
V gene: TRBV29-1
clone size: -
D gene: TRBD1
CDR3 protein: CSVEGQGVYEQYF
CDR3 DNA: TGCAGCGTTGAGGGACAGGGGGTGTACGAGCAGTACTTC

J gene: TRBJ2-1
V gene: TRBV10-2
clone size: few
D gene: -
CDR3 protein: CASRRPGSYNEQFF
CDR3 DNA: TGCGCCAGCAGGCGCCCGGGCTCCTACAATGAGCAGTTCTTC

J gene: TRBJ2-1
V gene: TRBV5-1
clone size: -
D gene: TRBD2
CDR3 protein: CASSSDLAGARYNEQFF
CDR3 DNA: TGCGCCAGCAGCTCCGATCTAGCGGGAGCGAGATACAATGAGCAGTTCTTC

J gene: TRBJ2-2
V gene: TRBV27
clone size: -
D gene: TRBD2
CDR3 protein: CASSLRLAGAGGELFF
CDR3 DNA: TGTGCCAGCAGTTTAAGACTAGCGGGAGCCGGAGGGGAGCTGTTTTTT

J gene: TRBJ1-2
V gene: TRBV29-1
clone size: -
D gene: TRBD1
CDR3 protein: CSVRPRDSMLYGYTF
CDR3 DNA: TGCAGCGTTCGTCCTAGGGACAGCATGTTATATGGCTACACCTTC

J gene: TRBJ2-7
V gene: TRBV5-6
clone size: -
D gene: TRBD1
CDR3 protein: CASSLRAGTGVEQYF
CDR3 DNA: TGTGCCAGCAGCTTGAGGGCCGGGACAGGGGTTGAGCAGTACTTC

J gene: TRBJ2-4
V gene: TRBV10-3
clone size: -
D gene: TRBD2
CDR3 protein: CAISDFRGGSAAKNIQYF
CDR3 DNA: TGTGCCATCAGTGACTTCCGGGGGGGGTCGGCGGCCAAAAACATTCAGTACTTC

J gene: TRBJ2-2
V gene: TRBV5-4
clone size: -
D gene: TRBD1
CDR3 protein: CASSLQGQGTGELFF
CDR3 DNA: TGTGCCAGCAGCCTCCAGGGACAGGGCACCGGGGAGCTGTTTTTT

J gene: TRBJ2-1
V gene: TRBV10-3
clone size: -
D gene: TRBD2
CDR3 protein: CAIKVSTSGSNYNEQFF
CDR3 DNA: TGTGCCATCAAAGTGTCGACTAGCGGGAGTAATTACAATGAGCAGTTCTTC

J gene: TRBJ2-1
V gene: TRBV5-4
clone size: -
D gene: TRBD2
CDR3 protein: CASGPSAGGRGEQFF
CDR3 DNA: TGTGCCAGCGGCCCCTCGGCGGGGGGCAGAGGTGAGCAGTTCTTC

J gene: TRBJ2-2
V gene: TRBV19
clone size: -
D gene: TRBD1
CDR3 protein: CASSDTQGAAGELFF
CDR3 DNA: TGTGCCAGTAGTGATACCCAGGGGGCGGCCGGGGAGCTGTTTTTT

J gene: TRBJ2-7
V gene: TRBV29-1
clone size: -
D gene: -
CDR3 protein: CSVEDRGGTYEQYF
CDR3 DNA: TGCAGCGTTGAAGATCGTGGGGGGACCTACGAGCAGTACTTC

J gene: TRBJ2-3
V gene: TRBV29-1
clone size: -
D gene: -
CDR3 protein: CSVAGGAGSGRGIRADTQYF
CDR3 DNA: TGCAGCGTTGCAGGGGGCGCAGGTAGCGGGAGAGGTATTAGGGCAGATACGCAGTATTTT

J gene: TRBJ1-3
V gene: TRBV9
clone size: once
D gene: -
CDR3 protein: CASSASGVRSGNTIYF
CDR3 DNA: TGTGCCAGCAGCGCCTCAGGGGTCCGCTCTGGAAACACCATATATTTT

J gene: TRBJ1-4
V gene: TRBV6-1
clone size: -
D gene: -
CDR3 protein: CASSAGVGGEKLFF
CDR3 DNA: TGTGCCAGCAGTGCAGGGGTCGGAGGAGAAAAACTGTTTTTT

J gene: TRBJ1-2
V gene: TRBV27
clone size: -
D gene: TRBD1
CDR3 protein: CASRDSLYGYTF
CDR3 DNA: TGTGCCAGTCGGGACAGCCTCTATGGCTACACCTTC

J gene: TRBJ2-6
V gene: TRBV19
clone size: once
D gene: TRBD2
CDR3 protein: CASSIAAGLLSGANVLTF
CDR3 DNA: TGTGCCAGTAGTATAGCAGCGGGACTGCTCTCTGGGGCCAACGTCCTGACTTTC